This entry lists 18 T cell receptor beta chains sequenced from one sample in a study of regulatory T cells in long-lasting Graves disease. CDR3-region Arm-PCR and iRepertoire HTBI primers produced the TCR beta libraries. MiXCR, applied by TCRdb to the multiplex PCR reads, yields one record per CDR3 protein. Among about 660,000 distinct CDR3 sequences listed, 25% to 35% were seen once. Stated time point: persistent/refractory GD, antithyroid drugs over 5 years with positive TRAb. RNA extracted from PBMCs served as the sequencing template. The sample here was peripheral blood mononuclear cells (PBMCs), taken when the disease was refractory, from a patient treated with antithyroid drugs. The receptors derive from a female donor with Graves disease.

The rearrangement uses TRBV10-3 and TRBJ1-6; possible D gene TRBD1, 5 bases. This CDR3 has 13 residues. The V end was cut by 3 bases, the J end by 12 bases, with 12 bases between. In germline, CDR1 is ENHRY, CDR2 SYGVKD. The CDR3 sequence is CAISDGQGRPLHF. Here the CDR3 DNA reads TGTGCCATCAGTGACGGTCAGGGACGACCCCTCCACTTT.

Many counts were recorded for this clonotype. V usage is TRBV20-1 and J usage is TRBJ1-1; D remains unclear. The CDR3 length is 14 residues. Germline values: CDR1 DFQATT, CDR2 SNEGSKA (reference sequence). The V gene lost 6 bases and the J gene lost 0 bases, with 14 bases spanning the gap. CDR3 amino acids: CSAPNGRMNTEAFF. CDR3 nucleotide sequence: TGCAGTGCCCCAAACGGGCGGATGAACACTGAAGCTTTCTTT.

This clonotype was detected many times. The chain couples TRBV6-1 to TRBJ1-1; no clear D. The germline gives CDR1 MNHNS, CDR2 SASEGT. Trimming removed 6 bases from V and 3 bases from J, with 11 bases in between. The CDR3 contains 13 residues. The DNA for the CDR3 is TGTGCCAGCAGCGAACAGCAGTACACTGAAGCTTTCTTT. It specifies CASSEQQYTEAFF.

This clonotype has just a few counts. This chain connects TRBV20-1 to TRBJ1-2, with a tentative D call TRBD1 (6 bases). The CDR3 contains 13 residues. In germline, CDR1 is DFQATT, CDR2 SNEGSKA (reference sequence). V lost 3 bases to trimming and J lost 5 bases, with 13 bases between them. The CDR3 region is CSARSAGAYGYTF. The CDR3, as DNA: TGCAGTGCTAGGTCGGCAGGGGCTTATGGCTACACCTTC.

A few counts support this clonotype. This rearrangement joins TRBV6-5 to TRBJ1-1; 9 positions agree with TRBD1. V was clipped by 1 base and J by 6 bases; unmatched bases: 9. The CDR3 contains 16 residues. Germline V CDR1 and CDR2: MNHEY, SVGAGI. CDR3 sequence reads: CASSYLVGTGWAEAFF. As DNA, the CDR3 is TGTGCCAGCAGTTACTTAGTGGGGACAGGGTGGGCTGAAGCTTTCTTT.

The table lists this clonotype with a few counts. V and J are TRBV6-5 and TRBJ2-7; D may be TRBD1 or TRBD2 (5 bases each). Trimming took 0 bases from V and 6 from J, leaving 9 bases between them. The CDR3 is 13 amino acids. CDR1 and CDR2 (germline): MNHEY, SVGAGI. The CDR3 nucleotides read TGTGCCAGCAGTTACTCGAGAGGGGTCGAGCAGTACTTC. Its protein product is CASSYSRGVEQYF.

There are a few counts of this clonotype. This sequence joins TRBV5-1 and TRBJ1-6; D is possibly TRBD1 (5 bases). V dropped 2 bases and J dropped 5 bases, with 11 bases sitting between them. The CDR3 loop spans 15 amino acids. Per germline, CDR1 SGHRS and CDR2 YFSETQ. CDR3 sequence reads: CASSFRELNNSPLHF. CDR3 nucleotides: TGCGCCAGCAGCTTCAGGGAGTTGAATAATTCACCCCTCCACTTT.

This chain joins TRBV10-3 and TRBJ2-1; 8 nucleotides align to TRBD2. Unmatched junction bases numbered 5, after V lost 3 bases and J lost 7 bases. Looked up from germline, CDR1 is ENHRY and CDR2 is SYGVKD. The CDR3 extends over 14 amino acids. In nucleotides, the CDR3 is TGTGCCATCAGTGACAGCGGGAGAGTGAATGAGCAGTTCTTC. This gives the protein CAISDSGRVNEQFF.

Here the CDR3 DNA reads TGTGCCAGCAGCATGGACAAGGAAGCTTTCTTT. Its translation is CASSMDKEAFF. This chain joins TRBV6-1 and TRBJ1-1; D perhaps matches TRBD1 (5 bases). The CDR3 totals 11 residues. The V end lost 6 bases, the J end lost 8 bases, and 10 bases lay between the germline ends. The germline CDR1 and CDR2 sequences are MNHNS and SASEGT.

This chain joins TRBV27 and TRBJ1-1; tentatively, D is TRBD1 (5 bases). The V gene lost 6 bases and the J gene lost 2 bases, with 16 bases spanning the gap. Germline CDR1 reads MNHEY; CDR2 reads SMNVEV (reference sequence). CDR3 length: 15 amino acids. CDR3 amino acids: CASSQKGPPNTEAFF. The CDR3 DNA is TGTGCCAGCAGCCAGAAGGGACCGCCAAACACTGAAGCTTTCTTT.

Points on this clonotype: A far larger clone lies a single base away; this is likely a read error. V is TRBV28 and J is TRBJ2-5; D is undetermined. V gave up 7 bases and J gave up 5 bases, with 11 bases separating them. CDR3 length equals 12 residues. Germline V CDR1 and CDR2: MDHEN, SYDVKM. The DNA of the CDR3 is TGTGCCAGCACCGAACGACGGGAGACCCAGTACTTC. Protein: CASTERRETQYF.

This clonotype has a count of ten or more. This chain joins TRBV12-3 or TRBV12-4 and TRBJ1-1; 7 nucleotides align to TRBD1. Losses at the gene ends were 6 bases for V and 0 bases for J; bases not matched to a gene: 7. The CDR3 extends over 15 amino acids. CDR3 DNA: TGTGCCAGCAGACCCAGACAGGGACTGAACACTGAAGCTTTCTTT. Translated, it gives CASRPRQGLNTEAFF.

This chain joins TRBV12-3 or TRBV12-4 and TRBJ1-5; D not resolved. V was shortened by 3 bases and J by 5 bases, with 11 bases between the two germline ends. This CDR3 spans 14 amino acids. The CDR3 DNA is TGTGCCAGCAGTTTCCGATTCTACGATCAGCCCCAGCATTTT. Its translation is CASSFRFYDQPQHF.

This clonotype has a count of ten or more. CDR3 coding DNA: TGTGCCTCCGGGGAAAGGGGGCAATACGAGCAGTACTTC. Its protein product is CASGERGQYEQYF. The chain combines TRBV28 with TRBJ2-7; 7 positions agree with TRBD1. The ends lost 11 bases at V and 4 bases at J; junction bases unmatched: 11. This CDR3 comprises 13 residues. The germline V gene encodes CDR1 MDHEN and CDR2 SYDVKM.

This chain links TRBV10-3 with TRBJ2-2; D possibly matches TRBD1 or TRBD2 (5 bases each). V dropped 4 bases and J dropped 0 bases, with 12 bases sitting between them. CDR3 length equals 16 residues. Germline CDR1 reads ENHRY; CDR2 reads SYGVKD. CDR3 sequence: CAISGGAGANTGELFF. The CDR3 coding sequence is TGTGCCATCAGTGGAGGGGCAGGCGCGAACACCGGGGAGCTGTTTTTT.

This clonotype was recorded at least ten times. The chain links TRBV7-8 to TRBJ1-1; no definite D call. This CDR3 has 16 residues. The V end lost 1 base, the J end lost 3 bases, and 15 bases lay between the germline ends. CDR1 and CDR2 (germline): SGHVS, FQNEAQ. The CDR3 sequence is CASSLGRLFVDTEAFF. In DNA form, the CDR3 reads TGTGCCAGCAGCTTAGGCAGGCTTTTTGTAGACACTGAAGCTTTCTTT.

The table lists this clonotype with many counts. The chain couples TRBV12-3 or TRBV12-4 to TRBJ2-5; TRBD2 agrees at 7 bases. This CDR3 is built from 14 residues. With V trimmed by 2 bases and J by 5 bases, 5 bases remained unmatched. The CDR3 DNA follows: TGTGCCAGCAGTTTAAGTTCCGGGGGGGAGACCCAGTACTTC. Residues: CASSLSSGGETQYF.

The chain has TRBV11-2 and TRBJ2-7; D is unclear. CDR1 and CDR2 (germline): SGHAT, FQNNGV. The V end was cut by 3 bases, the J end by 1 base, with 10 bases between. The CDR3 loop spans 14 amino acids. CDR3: CASSFFTGSYEQYF. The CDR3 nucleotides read TGTGCCAGCAGCTTTTTTACCGGTTCCTACGAGCAGTACTTC.